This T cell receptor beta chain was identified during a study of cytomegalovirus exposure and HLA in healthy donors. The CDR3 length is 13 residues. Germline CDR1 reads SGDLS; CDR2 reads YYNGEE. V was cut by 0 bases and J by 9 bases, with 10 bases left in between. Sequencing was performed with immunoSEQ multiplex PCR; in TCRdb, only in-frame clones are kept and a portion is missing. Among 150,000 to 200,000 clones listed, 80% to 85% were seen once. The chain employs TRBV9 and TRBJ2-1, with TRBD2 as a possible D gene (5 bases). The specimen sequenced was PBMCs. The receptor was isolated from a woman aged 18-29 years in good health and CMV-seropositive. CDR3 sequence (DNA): TGTGCCAGCAGCGTAGGCGGGTTTGGTGAGCAGTTCTTC. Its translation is CASSVGGFGEQFF.